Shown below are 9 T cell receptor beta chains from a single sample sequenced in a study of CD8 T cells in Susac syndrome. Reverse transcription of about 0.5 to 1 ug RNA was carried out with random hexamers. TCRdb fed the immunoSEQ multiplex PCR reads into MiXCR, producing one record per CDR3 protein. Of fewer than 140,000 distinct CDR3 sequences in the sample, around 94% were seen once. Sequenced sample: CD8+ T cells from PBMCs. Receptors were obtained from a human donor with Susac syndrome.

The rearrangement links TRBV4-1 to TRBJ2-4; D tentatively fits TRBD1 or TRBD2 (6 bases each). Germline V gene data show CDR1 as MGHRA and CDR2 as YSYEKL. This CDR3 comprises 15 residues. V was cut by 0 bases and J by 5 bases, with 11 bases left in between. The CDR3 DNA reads TGCGCCAGCAGCCAAGACCCAGGGGAGGAAAACATTCAGTACTTC. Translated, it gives CASSQDPGEENIQYF.

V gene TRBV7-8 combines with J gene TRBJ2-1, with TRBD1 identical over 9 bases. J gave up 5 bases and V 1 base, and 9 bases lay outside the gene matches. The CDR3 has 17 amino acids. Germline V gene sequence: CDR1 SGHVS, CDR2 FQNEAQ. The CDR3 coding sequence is TGTGCCAGCAGCTTAGTTCGCGGGACAGGGCCTCACAATGAGCAGTTCTTC. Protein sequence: CASSLVRGTGPHNEQFF. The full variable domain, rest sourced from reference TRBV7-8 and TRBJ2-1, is GAGVSQSPRYKVAKRGQDVALRCDPISGHVSLFWYQQALGQGPEFLTYFQNEAQLDKSGLPSDRFFAERPEGSVSTLKIQRTQQEDSAVYLCASSLVRGTGPHNEQFFGPGTRLTVL.

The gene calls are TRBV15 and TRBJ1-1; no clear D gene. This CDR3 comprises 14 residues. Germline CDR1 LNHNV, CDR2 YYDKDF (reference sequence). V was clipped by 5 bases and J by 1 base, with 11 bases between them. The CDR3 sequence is CATSRSRENTEAFF. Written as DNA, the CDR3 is TGTGCCACCAGCCGTAGCCGAGAGAACACTGAAGCTTTCTTT.

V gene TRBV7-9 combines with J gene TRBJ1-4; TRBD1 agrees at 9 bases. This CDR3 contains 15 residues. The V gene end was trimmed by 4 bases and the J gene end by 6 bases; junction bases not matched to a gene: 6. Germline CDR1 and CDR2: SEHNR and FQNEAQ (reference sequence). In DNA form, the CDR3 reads TGTGCCAGCAGCTCCAACAGGGGGCCGGATGAAAAACTGTTTTTT. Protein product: CASSSNRGPDEKLFF.

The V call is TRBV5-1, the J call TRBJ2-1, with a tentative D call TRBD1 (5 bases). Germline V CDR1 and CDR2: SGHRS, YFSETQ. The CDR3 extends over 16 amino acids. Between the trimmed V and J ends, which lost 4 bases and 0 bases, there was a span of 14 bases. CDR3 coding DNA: TGCGCCAGCAGCCTGCAAGACAGTATCTCCTACAATGAGCAGTTCTTC. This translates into CASSLQDSISYNEQFF.

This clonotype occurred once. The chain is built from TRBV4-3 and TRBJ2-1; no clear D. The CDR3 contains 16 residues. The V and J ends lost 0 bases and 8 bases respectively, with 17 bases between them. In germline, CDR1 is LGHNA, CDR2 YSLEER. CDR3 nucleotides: TGCGCCAGCAGCCAAGATCGGGTAGTTGGGCCGGATGAGCAGTTCTTC. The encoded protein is CASSQDRVVGPDEQFF.

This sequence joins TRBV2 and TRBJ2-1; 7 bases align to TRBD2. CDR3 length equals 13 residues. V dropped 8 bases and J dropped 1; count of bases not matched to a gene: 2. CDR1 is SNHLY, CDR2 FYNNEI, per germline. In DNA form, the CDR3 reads TGTGCCAGCGGGAGGGAATCCTACAATGAGCAGTTCTTC. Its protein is CASGRESYNEQFF. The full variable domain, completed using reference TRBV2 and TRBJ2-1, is EPEVTQTPSHQVTQMGQEVILRCVPISNHLYFYWYRQILGQKVEFLVSFYNNEISEKSEIFDDQFSVERPDGSNFTLKIRSTKLEDSAMYFCASGRESYNEQFFGPGTRLTVL.

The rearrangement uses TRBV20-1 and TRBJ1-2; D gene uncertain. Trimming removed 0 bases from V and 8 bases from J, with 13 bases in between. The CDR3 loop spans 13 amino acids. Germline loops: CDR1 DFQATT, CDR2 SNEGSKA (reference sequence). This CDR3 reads CSARDPQLKGYTF. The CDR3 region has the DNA TGCAGTGCTAGAGATCCACAACTAAAGGGCTACACCTTC.

The CDR3 bases are TGCAGTGCTAGTAGAGGGGGGGCTGGGACCCAGTACTTC. This sequence encodes CSASRGGAGTQYF. The chain is built from TRBV20-1 and TRBJ2-5; D possibly corresponds to TRBD2 (7 bases). CDR1 and CDR2 (germline): DFQATT, SNEGSKA (reference sequence). This CDR3 spans 13 amino acids. V shed 3 bases and J shed 7 bases, with 15 bases lying between them.